This T cell receptor (beta chain) was profiled in a study of spatial heterogeneity in lung cancer. Points from the study as a whole: Ubiquitous and regional nonsynonymous mutations were each tracked by the matching count of ubiquitous or regional expanded TCRs. Tumoral mutation counts were tracked by counts of expanded intratumoral alpha and beta TCRs.

TCRdb itself ran the 5' RACE reads through MiXCR, one entry per CDR3 protein. The sample holds 16,000 or so distinct CDR3 sequences, under 7.5% seen once. As for time point: sample taken at primary tumor resection. Unsorted tumor, nontumor lung tissue or cryopreserved PBMC supplied the whole RNA. The CDR3 has 16 residues. The germline gives CDR1 SGHAT, CDR2 FQNNGV. Trimming pared 2 bases from V and 1 base from J, leaving 12 bases between. Ten or more counts support this clonotype. What it binds is unknown. Specimen: lung tumor tissue, collected at surgery. The rearrangement uses TRBV11-2 and TRBJ1-3; D unresolved. This clonotype originated in a female donor with early-stage non-small cell lung cancer. CDR3 in DNA: TGTGCCAGCAGCTTAACCCGGGAGGATTCTGGAAACACCATATATTTT. As protein: CASSLTREDSGNTIYF.